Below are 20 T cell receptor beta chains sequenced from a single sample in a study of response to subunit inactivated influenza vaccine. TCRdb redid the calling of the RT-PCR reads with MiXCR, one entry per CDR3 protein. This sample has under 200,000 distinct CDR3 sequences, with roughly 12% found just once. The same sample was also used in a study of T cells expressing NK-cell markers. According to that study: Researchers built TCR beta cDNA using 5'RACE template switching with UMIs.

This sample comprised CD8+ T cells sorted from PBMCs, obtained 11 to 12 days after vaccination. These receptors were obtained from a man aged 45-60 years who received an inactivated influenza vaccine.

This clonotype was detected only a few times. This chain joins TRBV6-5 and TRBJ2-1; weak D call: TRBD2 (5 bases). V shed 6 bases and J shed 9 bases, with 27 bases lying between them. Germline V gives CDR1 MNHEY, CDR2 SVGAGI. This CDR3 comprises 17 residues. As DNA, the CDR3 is TGTGCCAGCAGCTTAAATCCGGGATCCAAGAGTACTCCTGAGCAGTTCTTC. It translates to CASSLNPGSKSTPEQFF.

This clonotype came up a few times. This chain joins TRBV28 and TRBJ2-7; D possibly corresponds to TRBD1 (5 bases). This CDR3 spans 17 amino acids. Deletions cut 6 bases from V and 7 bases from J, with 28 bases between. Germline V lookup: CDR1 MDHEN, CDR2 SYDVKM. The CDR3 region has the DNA TGTGCCAGCAGCTACTTCCCAAGGGCGAGTGGGGCTGGGGAGCAGTACTTC. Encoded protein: CASSYFPRASGAGEQYF.

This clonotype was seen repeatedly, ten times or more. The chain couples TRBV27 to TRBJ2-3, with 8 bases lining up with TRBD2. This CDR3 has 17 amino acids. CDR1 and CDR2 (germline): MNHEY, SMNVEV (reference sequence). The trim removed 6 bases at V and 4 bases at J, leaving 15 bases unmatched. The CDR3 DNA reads TGTGCCAGCAGACTCACGGGGCCAGCGGGGGCCGCAGATACGCAGTATTTT. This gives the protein CASRLTGPAGAADTQYF.

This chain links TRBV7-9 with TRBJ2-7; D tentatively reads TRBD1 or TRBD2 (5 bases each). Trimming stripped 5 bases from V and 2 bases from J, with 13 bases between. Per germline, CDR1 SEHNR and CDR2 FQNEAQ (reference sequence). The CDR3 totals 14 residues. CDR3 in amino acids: CASSVGTEAYEQYF. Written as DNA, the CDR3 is TGTGCCAGCAGCGTCGGGACGGAAGCCTACGAGCAGTACTTC.

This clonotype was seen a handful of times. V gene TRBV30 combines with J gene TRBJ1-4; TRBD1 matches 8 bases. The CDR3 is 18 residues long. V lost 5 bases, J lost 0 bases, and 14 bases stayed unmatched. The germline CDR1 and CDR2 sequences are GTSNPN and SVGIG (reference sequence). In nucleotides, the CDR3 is TGTGCCTGGCCGCCGGGACAGGAGGAGTGTGCAACTAATGAAAAACTGTTTTTT. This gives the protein CAWPPGQEECATNEKLFF. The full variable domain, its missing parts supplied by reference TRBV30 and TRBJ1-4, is SQTIHQWPATLVQPVGSPLSLECTVEGTSNPNLYWYRQAAGRGLQLLFYSVGIGQISSEVPQNLSASRPQDRQFILSSKKLLLSDSGFYLCAWPPGQEECATNEKLFFGSGTQLSVL.

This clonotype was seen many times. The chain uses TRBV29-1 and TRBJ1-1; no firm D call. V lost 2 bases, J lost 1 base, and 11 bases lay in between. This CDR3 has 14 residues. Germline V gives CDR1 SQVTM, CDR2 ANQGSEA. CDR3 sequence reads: CSVEPDGPNTEAFF. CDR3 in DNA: TGCAGCGTTGAACCGGACGGCCCGAACACTGAAGCTTTCTTT.

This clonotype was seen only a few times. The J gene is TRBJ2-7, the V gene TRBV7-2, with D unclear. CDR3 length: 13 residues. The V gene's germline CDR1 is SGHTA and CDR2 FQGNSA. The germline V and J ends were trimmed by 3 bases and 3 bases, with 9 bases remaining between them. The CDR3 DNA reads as TGTGCCAGCAGCTTGCCCCCGAACTACGAGCAGTACTTC. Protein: CASSLPPNYEQYF.

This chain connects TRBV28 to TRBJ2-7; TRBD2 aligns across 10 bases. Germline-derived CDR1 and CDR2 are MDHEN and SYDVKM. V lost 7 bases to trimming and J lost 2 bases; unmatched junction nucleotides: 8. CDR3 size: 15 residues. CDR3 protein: CASIQREGLTYEQYF. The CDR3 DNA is TGTGCCAGCATCCAGCGGGAGGGATTAACCTACGAGCAGTACTTC.

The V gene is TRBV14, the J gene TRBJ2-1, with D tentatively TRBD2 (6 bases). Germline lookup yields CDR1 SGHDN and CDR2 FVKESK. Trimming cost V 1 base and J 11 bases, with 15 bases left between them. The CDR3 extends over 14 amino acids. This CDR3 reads CASSQGGLARQQFF. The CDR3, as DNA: TGTGCCAGCAGCCAAGGAGGTCTAGCGAGGCAGCAGTTCTTC.

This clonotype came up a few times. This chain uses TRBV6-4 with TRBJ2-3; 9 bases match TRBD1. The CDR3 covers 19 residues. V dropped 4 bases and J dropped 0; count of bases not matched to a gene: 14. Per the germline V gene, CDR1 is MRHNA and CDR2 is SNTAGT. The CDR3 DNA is TGTGCCAGCAGTGCTCTAGTCGGGACAGGGCCCTCTAGCACAGATACGCAGTATTTT. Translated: CASSALVGTGPSSTDTQYF.

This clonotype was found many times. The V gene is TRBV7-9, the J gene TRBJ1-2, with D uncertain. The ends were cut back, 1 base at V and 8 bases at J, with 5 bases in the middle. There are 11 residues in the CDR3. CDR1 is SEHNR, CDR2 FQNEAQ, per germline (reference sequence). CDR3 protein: CASSLDGGYTF. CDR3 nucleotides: TGTGCCAGCAGCTTAGACGGAGGCTACACCTTC.

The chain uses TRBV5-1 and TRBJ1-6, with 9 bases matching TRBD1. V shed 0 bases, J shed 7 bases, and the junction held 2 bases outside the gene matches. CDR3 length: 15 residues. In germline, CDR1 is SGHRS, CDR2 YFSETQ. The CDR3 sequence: CASSLAGTGNSPLHF. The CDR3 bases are TGCGCCAGCAGCTTGGCCGGGACAGGGAATTCACCCCTCCACTTT.

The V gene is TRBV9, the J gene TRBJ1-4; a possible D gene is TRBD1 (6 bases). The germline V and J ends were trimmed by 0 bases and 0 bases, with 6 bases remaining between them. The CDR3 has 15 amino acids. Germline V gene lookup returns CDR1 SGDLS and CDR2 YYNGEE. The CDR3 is CASSVAGATNEKLFF. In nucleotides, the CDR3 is TGTGCCAGCAGCGTAGCAGGGGCAACTAATGAAAAACTGTTTTTT.

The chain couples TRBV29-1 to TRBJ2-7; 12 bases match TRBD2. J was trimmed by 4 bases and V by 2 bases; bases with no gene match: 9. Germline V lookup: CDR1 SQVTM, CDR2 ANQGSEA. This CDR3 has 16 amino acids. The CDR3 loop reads CSVESWGLAGAYEQYF. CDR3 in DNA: TGCAGCGTTGAAAGTTGGGGACTAGCGGGTGCTTACGAGCAGTACTTC.

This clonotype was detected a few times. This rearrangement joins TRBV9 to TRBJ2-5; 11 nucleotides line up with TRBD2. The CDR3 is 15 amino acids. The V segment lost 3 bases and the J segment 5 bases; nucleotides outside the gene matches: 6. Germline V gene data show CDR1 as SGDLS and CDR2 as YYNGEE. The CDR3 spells CASSEGLAEGETQYF. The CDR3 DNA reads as TGTGCCAGCAGCGAGGGACTAGCGGAAGGGGAGACCCAGTACTTC.

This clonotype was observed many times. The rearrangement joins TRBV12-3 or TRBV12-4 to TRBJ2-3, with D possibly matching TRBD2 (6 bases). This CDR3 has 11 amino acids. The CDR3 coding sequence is TGTGCGTCGGGAGTAACAGATACGCAGTATTTT. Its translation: CASGVTDTQYF.

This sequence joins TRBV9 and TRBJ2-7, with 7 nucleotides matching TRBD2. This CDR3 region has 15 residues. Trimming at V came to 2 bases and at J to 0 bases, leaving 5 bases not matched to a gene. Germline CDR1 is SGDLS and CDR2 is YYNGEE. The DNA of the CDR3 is TGTGCCAGCAGCGTTGGGGGGGACGCCTCCTACGAGCAGTACTTC. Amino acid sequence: CASSVGGDASYEQYF.

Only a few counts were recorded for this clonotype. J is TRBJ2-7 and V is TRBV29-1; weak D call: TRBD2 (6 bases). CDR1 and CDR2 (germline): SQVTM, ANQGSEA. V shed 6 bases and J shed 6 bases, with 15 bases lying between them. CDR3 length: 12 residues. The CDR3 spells CSVEGRAGEQYF. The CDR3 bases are TGCAGCGTGGAGGGCAGGGCAGGCGAGCAGTACTTC.

The CDR3 spells CASSHPGHLSYEQYF. The CDR3 nucleotides are TGTGCCAGCAGCCATCCGGGACACCTCTCCTACGAGCAGTACTTC. The V gene is TRBV7-9, the J gene TRBJ2-7; TRBD1 is a possible D gene (6 bases). Germline CDR1 SEHNR, CDR2 FQNEAQ (reference sequence). The CDR3 has 15 amino acids. The germline V and J ends were trimmed by 5 bases and 0 bases, with 14 bases remaining between them.

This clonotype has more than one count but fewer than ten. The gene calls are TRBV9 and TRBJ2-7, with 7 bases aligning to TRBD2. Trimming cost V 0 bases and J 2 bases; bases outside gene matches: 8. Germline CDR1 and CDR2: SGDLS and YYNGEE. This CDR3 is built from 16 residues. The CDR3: CASSVGSSGLPYEQYF. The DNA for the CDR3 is TGTGCCAGCAGCGTAGGAAGTAGCGGGCTTCCCTACGAGCAGTACTTC.